The 32 T cell receptor beta chains presented below share a single source sample, sequenced in a study of T-cell memory formation after mild COVID-19. Each CDR3 protein gets one entry after TCRdb re-called the 5' RACE reads with MiXCR. The table has 350,000 to 500,000 distinct CDR3 sequences, around 22% seen once. The sample was PBMCs or a T cell subset sorted from them (not recorded which). The receptors were sampled from an adult woman who had mild COVID-19 (a few samples of this study predate the infection). Cell type and time point are not known.

This clonotype came up a few times. This sequence joins TRBV2 and TRBJ2-4; D is possibly TRBD1 (5 bases). The CDR3 has 17 amino acids. V was shortened by 6 bases and J by 1 base, with 19 bases between the two germline ends. CDR1 and CDR2 (germline): SNHLY, FYNNEI. CDR3 in amino acids: CASRGHWATGAKNIQYF. The CDR3 nucleotides read TGTGCCAGCAGAGGACATTGGGCTACTGGGGCCAAAAACATTCAGTACTTC.

This chain uses TRBV5-1 with TRBJ1-1, with 8 bases matching TRBD1. Germline lookup yields CDR1 SGHRS and CDR2 YFSETQ. Trimming at V came to 0 bases and at J to 1 base, leaving 5 bases not matched to a gene. The CDR3 length is 16 residues. The CDR3 loop is CASSLVGGQGNTEAFF. The CDR3 coding sequence is TGCGCCAGCAGCTTGGTAGGAGGACAGGGGAACACTGAAGCTTTCTTT.

The CDR3 DNA is TGTGCCAGCAGTCCCCCTCTGACTAGCGGATACAATGAGCAGTTCTTC. As protein: CASSPPLTSGYNEQFF. The chain is built from TRBV27 and TRBJ2-1, with 9 bases identical to TRBD2. V lost 5 bases, J lost 4 bases, and 9 bases stayed unmatched. CDR3 length: 16 amino acids. Germline lookup yields CDR1 MNHEY and CDR2 SMNVEV (reference sequence).

The chain combines TRBV20-1 with TRBJ2-7; 9 bases map to TRBD1. The CDR3 length is 12 residues. Germline assignment: CDR1 DFQATT and CDR2 SNEGSKA (reference sequence). V lost 5 bases and J lost 3; bases outside the gene matches: 2. The CDR3 reads CSAGQGLYEQYF. As DNA, the CDR3 is TGCAGTGCTGGACAGGGGCTCTACGAGCAGTACTTC.

V is TRBV6-2 or TRBV6-3 and J is TRBJ1-2; no clear D. The CDR3 length is 12 residues. CDR1 and CDR2 from the germline V gene are MNHEY and SVGEGT. Between the trimmed V and J ends, which lost 2 bases and 4 bases, there was a span of 5 bases. For the CDR3, the DNA is TGTGCCAGCAGTTACCGAAGCTATGGCTACACCTTC. It codes for CASSYRSYGYTF.

V gene TRBV5-1 combines with J gene TRBJ2-2; the D call may be TRBD1 or TRBD2 (5 bases each). There are 15 residues in the CDR3. Germline V CDR1 and CDR2: SGHRS, YFSETQ. V lost 0 bases and J 8 bases, leaving 14 bases between the germline ends. The CDR3 bases are TGCGCCAGCAGCTTGGCCAGTCAGGGAGTTGGGGAGCTGTTTTTT. Residues: CASSLASQGVGELFF.

The J gene is TRBJ2-2, the V gene TRBV27; perhaps TRBD2 as D (6 bases). Trimming took off 8 bases at V and 2 bases at J, with 12 bases between the two ends. The germline V gene encodes CDR1 MNHEY and CDR2 SMNVEV (reference sequence). This CDR3 has 14 amino acids. CDR3 protein: CASWPAGNTGELFF. Here the CDR3 DNA reads TGTGCCAGCTGGCCAGCGGGCAACACCGGGGAGCTGTTTTTT.

The chain employs TRBV9 and TRBJ1-2; D is perhaps TRBD1 (6 bases). Trimming cost V 0 bases and J 8 bases, with 11 bases left between them. The CDR3 is 13 amino acids. Per germline, CDR1 SGDLS and CDR2 YYNGEE. The CDR3 loop is CASSVEGGGGYTF. Here the CDR3 DNA reads TGTGCCAGCAGCGTAGAGGGGGGCGGCGGCTACACCTTC.

Concerning this clonotype: Just one base apart from a much larger clone, this may be a read error. The rearrangement joins TRBV7-6 to TRBJ1-5; no clear D gene. CDR3 length: 15 residues. The germline V and J ends were trimmed by 1 base and 0 bases, with 7 bases remaining between them. Germline V gives CDR1 SGHVS, CDR2 FNYEAQ. This CDR3 reads CASSLGAGSNQPQHF. For the CDR3, the DNA is TGTGCCAGCAGCTTAGGGGCCGGTAGCAATCAGCCCCAGCATTTT. Together with reference TRBV7-6 and TRBJ1-5, the CDR3 gives the full variable domain: GAGVSQSPRYKVTKRGQDVALRCDPISGHVSLYWYRQALGQGPEFLTYFNYEAQQDKSGLPNDRFSAERPEGSISTLTIQRTEQRDSAMYRCASSLGAGSNQPQHFGDGTRLSIL.

The J gene is TRBJ1-1, the V gene TRBV7-9; tentatively, D is TRBD1 (6 bases). The germline V gene encodes CDR1 SEHNR and CDR2 FQNEAQ (reference sequence). The CDR3 is 14 residues long. The V gene lost 3 bases and the J gene lost 4 bases, with 12 bases spanning the gap. CDR3 nucleotides: TGTGCCAGCAGCTTCTCCGGACAGTCCACTGAAGCTTTCTTT. It is translated as CASSFSGQSTEAFF.

The table lists this clonotype with many counts. CDR3 sequence: CASRRLAGTYNEQFF. In DNA, the CDR3 is TGTGCCAGCAGACGACTAGCGGGAACCTACAATGAGCAGTTCTTC. V and J are TRBV7-2 and TRBJ2-1, with 11 bases matching TRBD2. Per germline, CDR1 SGHTA and CDR2 FQGNSA. The CDR3 contains 15 residues. Trimming took 6 bases from V and 2 from J; bases not matched to a gene: 3.

The chain is built from TRBV18 and TRBJ2-7; 10 nucleotides align to TRBD1. Per germline, CDR1 KGHSH and CDR2 LQKENI. With V trimmed by 3 bases and J by 2 bases, 7 bases remained unmatched. The CDR3 loop spans 16 amino acids. The CDR3 sequence: CASSPPFGTGAYEQYF. The CDR3 bases are TGTGCCAGCTCACCGCCGTTTGGGACAGGGGCCTACGAGCAGTACTTC.

This clonotype appeared a few times. The V and J genes are TRBV7-9 and TRBJ2-7; D is uncertain. With 5 bases removed from V and 0 bases from J, the gap between germline ends came to 8 bases. The CDR3 consists of 13 residues. From germline, CDR1 is SEHNR and CDR2 FQNEAQ (reference sequence). This CDR3 reads CASSNTNSYEQYF. In DNA form, the CDR3 reads TGTGCCAGCAGCAATACTAACTCCTACGAGCAGTACTTC.

The chain links TRBV19 to TRBJ1-3; D not resolved. Trimming removed 3 bases from V and 0 bases from J, with 3 bases in between. The germline V gene encodes CDR1 LNHDA and CDR2 SQIVND (reference sequence). The CDR3 consists of 13 residues. The CDR3 is CASSILSGNTIYF. CDR3 coding DNA: TGTGCCAGTAGTATTCTCTCTGGAAACACCATATATTTT.

The chain links TRBV2 to TRBJ1-5; no clear D. The CDR3 consists of 12 residues. Germline values: CDR1 SNHLY, CDR2 FYNNEI. V lost 1 base, J lost 11 bases, and 9 bases lay in between. The CDR3 loop reads CASSEEGRTQHF. DNA for the CDR3: TGTGCCAGCAGTGAAGAGGGCAGGACCCAGCATTTT.

The V call is TRBV24-1, the J call TRBJ2-1, with 9 positions matching TRBD2. The V segment lost 0 bases and the J segment 5 bases; nucleotides outside the gene matches: 4. CDR3 length: 16 residues. Looked up from germline, CDR1 is KGHDR and CDR2 is SFDVKD. The DNA of the CDR3 is TGTGCCACCAGTGATTTGGGGCTAGCGGGGCACAATGAGCAGTTCTTC. It yields the protein CATSDLGLAGHNEQFF.

The gene calls are TRBV7-3 and TRBJ2-7; a possible D gene is TRBD2 (5 bases). Trimming left V 5 bases short and J 7 bases short, with 21 bases between. The V gene's germline CDR1 is SGHTA and CDR2 FQGTGA. The CDR3 loop spans 15 amino acids. In DNA, the CDR3 is TGTGCCAGCAGCCCCCGGTTAGCCGCTCCGGGGGAGCAGTACTTC. As protein: CASSPRLAAPGEQYF.

CDR3 bases: TGTGCCAGTAGACCCCCCTCAGCGGGAGCTGGGGGCATTCAGTACTTC. Translated: CASRPPSAGAGGIQYF. V gene TRBV19 combines with J gene TRBJ2-4; 8 nucleotides agree with TRBD2. The CDR3 totals 16 residues. The germline V gene has CDR1 LNHDA and CDR2 SQIVND (reference sequence). After removal of 6 bases from V and 9 bases from J, the junction contained 16 bases not matched to a gene. Combining the CDR3 with reference TRBV19 and TRBJ2-4 gives the whole variable domain DGGITQSPKYLFRKEGQNVTLSCEQNLNHDAMYWYRQDPGQGLRLIYYSQIVNDFQKGDIAEGYSVSREKKESFPLTVTSAQKNPTAFYLCASRPPSAGAGGIQYFGAGTRLSVL.

The J gene is TRBJ1-2, the V gene TRBV4-1, with a weak D call TRBD1 (5 bases). The CDR3 is 13 amino acids. The V end was cut by 4 bases, the J end by 8 bases, with 14 bases between. Germline CDR1 reads MGHRA; CDR2 reads YSYEKL. The CDR3 region has the DNA TGCGCCAGCAGCCCGGTCGGGGACCAGGGCTACACCTTC. Protein sequence: CASSPVGDQGYTF.

In this sample, this clonotype turned up a few times. This chain joins TRBV24-1 and TRBJ2-1; the D is unclear. The germline V and J ends were trimmed by 0 bases and 6 bases, with 14 bases remaining between them. CDR1 is KGHDR, CDR2 SFDVKD, per germline. The CDR3 has 16 amino acids. The CDR3 protein is CATSDLRTRGPNEQFF. For the CDR3, the DNA is TGTGCCACCAGTGATTTGCGGACGCGTGGGCCCAATGAGCAGTTCTTC.

The chain carries TRBV11-2 and TRBJ2-3, with 13 positions matching TRBD2. Germline CDR1 reads SGHAT; CDR2 reads FQNNGV. The CDR3 has 15 amino acids. Losses at the gene ends were 5 bases for V and 4 bases for J; bases not matched to a gene: 3. CDR3 bases: TGTGCCAGCAGCCGCGGGACTAGCGGGGCAGATACGCAGTATTTT. It is translated as CASSRGTSGADTQYF.

CDR3 protein: CASTPQEGYGYTF. The CDR3 coding sequence is TGTGCCAGCACCCCGCAGGAAGGCTATGGCTACACCTTC. The chain couples TRBV5-5 to TRBJ1-2; D is unresolved. This CDR3 spans 13 amino acids. Germline V gene lookup returns CDR1 SGHKS and CDR2 YYEKEE (reference sequence). V lost 6 bases and J 4 bases, leaving 13 bases between the germline ends.

This chain connects TRBV4-1 to TRBJ2-7; D is undetermined. Germline CDR1 and CDR2: MGHRA and YSYEKL. Trimming stripped 0 bases from V and 1 base from J, with 10 bases between. CDR3 length: 15 amino acids. The CDR3 coding sequence is TGCGCCAGCAGCCAAGATAGGGTCGTATCCTACGAGCAGTACTTC. Translation gives CASSQDRVVSYEQYF.

The rearrangement links TRBV3-1 to TRBJ2-2; D is perhaps TRBD2 (5 bases). The CDR3 has 14 amino acids. V was trimmed by 1 base and J by 6 bases, leaving 9 bases between them. Germline values: CDR1 LGHDT, CDR2 YNNKEL (reference sequence). The chain's CDR3 is CASSQGSGSGELFF. The CDR3 DNA is TGTGCCAGCAGCCAAGGTTCGGGGTCCGGGGAGCTGTTTTTT.

V usage is TRBV24-1 and J usage is TRBJ2-2, with TRBD2 identical over 9 bases. The CDR3 spans 14 residues. V lost 5 bases and J lost 7; bases outside the gene matches: 4. In germline, CDR1 is KGHDR, CDR2 SFDVKD. The CDR3 nucleotides are TGTGCCACCAGTGGTCAGCGGGAGGTCGGGGAGCTGTTTTTT. It encodes CATSGQREVGELFF.

This clonotype was counted a few times. The rearrangement links TRBV6-1 to TRBJ2-5; 7 bases are shared with TRBD1. The germline CDR1 and CDR2 sequences are MNHNS and SASEGT. CDR3 length equals 15 residues. The trim removed 7 bases at V and 4 bases at J, leaving 12 bases unmatched. In DNA form, the CDR3 reads TGTGCCAGCACGCCCGGCAGGGGGTCGAGAGAGACCCAGTACTTC. Its translation: CASTPGRGSRETQYF.

V is TRBV4-1 and J is TRBJ2-6, with D perhaps TRBD1 (6 bases). This CDR3 has 20 residues. V was shortened by 3 bases and J by 0 bases, with 21 bases between the two germline ends. Germline V gives CDR1 MGHRA, CDR2 YSYEKL. CDR3 protein: CASSQGVTGLMISGANVLTF. The DNA of the CDR3 is TGCGCCAGCAGCCAGGGGGTGACAGGCCTAATGATCTCTGGGGCCAACGTCCTGACTTTC.

The chain joins TRBV6-6 to TRBJ2-7, with D possibly being TRBD1 or TRBD2 (5 bases each). CDR3 size: 13 residues. V lost 2 bases and J 5 bases, leaving 10 bases between the germline ends. Germline assignment: CDR1 MNHNY and CDR2 SVGAGI (reference sequence). The CDR3 DNA sequence: TGTGCCAGCAGTTACGGGGGAATCAACGAGCAGTACTTC. It encodes CASSYGGINEQYF.

This clonotype was seen only a few times. The genes are TRBV30 and TRBJ2-7; 9 nucleotides line up with TRBD1. The CDR3 is made up of 15 amino acids. Germline V gene sequence: CDR1 GTSNPN, CDR2 SVGIG (reference sequence). V dropped 2 bases and J dropped 0; count of bases not matched to a gene: 5. CDR3: CAWSTDRGSSYEQYF. CDR3 nucleotides: TGTGCCTGGAGTACAGACAGGGGGAGCTCCTACGAGCAGTACTTC.

The V gene is TRBV24-1, the J gene TRBJ1-2; D is uncertain. V dropped 8 bases and J dropped 8 bases, with 17 bases sitting between them. CDR1 and CDR2 from the germline V gene are KGHDR and SFDVKD. This CDR3 has 13 residues. CDR3: CATTQTENGGYTF. The CDR3 bases are TGTGCCACCACACAGACGGAGAATGGAGGCTACACCTTC.

This chain connects TRBV5-1 to TRBJ1-1, with TRBD1 matching 8 bases. Germline V gene lookup returns CDR1 SGHRS and CDR2 YFSETQ. Trimming took 4 bases from V and 1 from J; bases not matched to a gene: 9. The CDR3 is made up of 16 amino acids. The CDR3 coding sequence is TGCGCCAGCAGCCCCGGACAGGGATGGGGGAACACTGAAGCTTTCTTT. Translating gives CASSPGQGWGNTEAFF.

The J gene is TRBJ1-2, the V gene TRBV6-1; 9 nucleotides match TRBD1. The CDR3 runs 14 residues. Germline lookup yields CDR1 MNHNS and CDR2 SASEGT. J lost 4 bases, V lost 3 bases, and 3 bases had no gene match. CDR3 coding DNA: TGTGCCAGCAGTGAGGGACAGGGATTCTATGGCTACACCTTC. It codes for CASSEGQGFYGYTF.